One sample yielded the 3 T cell receptor beta chains listed below, sequenced in a study of T cells in Graves' hyperthyroidism and ophthalmopathy. RNA transcripts served as the template for amplifying TCR beta CDR3 regions. With the HTBI primer set, the TCR CDR3 went through a first round of RT-PCR. TCRdb processed the multiplex PCR reads anew with MiXCR; each CDR3 protein has one entry. The sample gives 500,000 to 750,000 distinct CDR3 sequences, 46% of which show up once; roughly 8.2% is in the top ten. Source material: peripheral blood or thyroid tissue (not recorded which). These receptors came from a woman aged 18-29 years with Graves' hyperthyroidism.

This chain uses TRBV7-2 with TRBJ2-7; D remains ambiguous. V dropped 0 bases and J dropped 5 bases, with 5 bases sitting between them. In germline, CDR1 is SGHTA, CDR2 FQGNSA. This CDR3 is 12 amino acids long. DNA for the CDR3: TGTGCCAGCAGCTTAGCGATCAACGAGCAGTACTTC. It is translated as CASSLAINEQYF.

This clonotype has a single count. Since no conserved phenylalanine or tryptophan closes the CDR3, a read error is the likely cause. The DNA is omitted, as the CDR3 cannot be located on it reliably, and the CDR3 follows TCRdb's listing. V gene TRBV15 combines with J gene TRBJ2-6; the table calls TRBD2, which could not be checked here. The CDR3 adds up to 13 amino acids, both ends counted. Germline V gene data show CDR1 as LNHNV and CDR2 as YYDKDF (reference sequence). The chain's CDR3 is CATSRDSWENKAS.

This clonotype appeared a few times. The gene calls are TRBV10-3 and TRBJ2-1, with D possibly called TRBD1 or TRBD2 (6 bases each). V shed 6 bases and J shed 3 bases, with 12 bases lying between them. CDR3 length equals 14 residues. Germline V CDR1 and CDR2: ENHRY, SYGVKD. The DNA for the CDR3 is TGTGCCATCAGAAGGGGGGAGCACTACAATGAGCAGTTCTTC. It yields the protein CAIRRGEHYNEQFF.